This TCR beta chain is drawn from a study of blood T cells in healthy people across ages. Across the whole study: Per every two T cells, about one barcoded beta molecule was captured by template switching.

Primers used in a second PCR of roughly 6 to 11 cycles were a sample-barcoded 5' primer and a J-beta primer mix. Each cDNA molecule was tagged by a template-switch adaptor with 12 random nucleotides. Every sample gave at least 2.5 million paired-end reads containing CDR3. One entry per CDR3 protein, called by TCRdb with MiXCR from the 5' RACE reads. The data contain about 1,500,000 distinct CDR3 sequences, 28% of them singletons. Notes on this clonotype: Its antigen is unidentified.

Study-wide findings and caveats: Fewer expanded clones and more diversity marked long-lived versus aged donors.

Trimming removed 1 base from V and 4 bases from J, with 10 bases in between. This CDR3 spans 15 amino acids. Per the germline V gene, CDR1 is LNHDA and CDR2 is SQIVND (reference sequence). The sequence came from a woman under 40 in good health. The chain recombines TRBV19 with TRBJ1-4; no reliable D call. What was sequenced was blood. The CDR3 DNA follows: TGTGCCAGTAGTATAGGCGGTTCTTTTAATGAAAAACTGTTTTTT. Protein: CASSIGGSFNEKLFF.